This record concerns one TCR beta chain sequence. Antigen: not known. The sample belongs to a study of vaccination effects on CD4 cells after COVID-19. CDR1 and CDR2 (germline): SGHRS, YFSETQ. V lost 4 bases to trimming and J lost 1 base; unmatched junction nucleotides: 11. CDR3 length equals 17 residues. TCRdb keeps only in-frame clones here, not all; method: immunoSEQ multiplex PCR. This sample has 67,000 or so clones, with approximately 70% found just once. Before any sequencing was done, the ViraFEST assay used viral peptide pools to expand antigen-specific CD4+ T cells. Following an approximately ten-day culture, CD4+ T cells were purified. Having tested negative for nucleocapsid antibodies, the vaccine recipients showed no prior SARS-CoV-2 infection.

The TCR originated in a human donor who received a COVID-19 vaccine. The sequencing here drew on CD4+ T cells from PBMCs cultured with HCoV-OC43 spike peptides, taken before COVID-19 vaccination. Specified subset: HCoV-OC43 spike overlapping peptide pool stimulation. The rearrangement joins TRBV5-1 to TRBJ2-4; 7 bases match TRBD1. CDR3 sequence (DNA): TGCGCCAGCAGCGCGAGCCGACAGGGTTTCGCCAAAAACATTCAGTACTTC. Encoded protein: CASSASRQGFAKNIQYF.